This TCR beta chain was identified in a study of regulatory T cells in long-lasting Graves disease. Library construction for TCR beta used iRepertoire HTBI primers and Arm-PCR of CDR3 regions. MiXCR, applied by TCRdb to the multiplex PCR reads, yields one record per CDR3 protein. The sample includes 350,000 to 500,000 distinct CDR3 sequences, about 16% of them seen just once. With 1 base clipped from V and 2 bases from J, the junction kept 6 bases outside the gene matches. Germline values: CDR1 SGHTA, CDR2 FQGNSA. The CDR3 loop spans 17 amino acids. This clonotype was detected ten times or more. Its target is unknown. Time point of the sample: newly diagnosed GD, antithyroid drugs for less than 3 months. The authors made the TCR library using RNA they extracted from PBMCs. Study-level points and caveats: Newly diagnosed disease favored TRBV20-1 and TRBJ2-1 over persistent disease.

These data also formed part of another study, on T cells in Graves' hyperthyroidism and ophthalmopathy. That work contributes: Blood also showed most of the thyroid clonotypes that were expanded above 0.001.

The genes are TRBV7-2 and TRBJ2-5, with TRBD2 matching over 11 bases. The sample in question was peripheral blood mononuclear cells (PBMCs), obtained at new diagnosis, from a patient treated with antithyroid drugs. The receptor was isolated from a woman aged 30 to 39 with Graves disease. The CDR3 DNA reads TGTGCCAGCAGCTTAGTAGCGGGAGGGCCTGGGCAAGAGACCCAGTACTTC. Protein: CASSLVAGGPGQETQYF.